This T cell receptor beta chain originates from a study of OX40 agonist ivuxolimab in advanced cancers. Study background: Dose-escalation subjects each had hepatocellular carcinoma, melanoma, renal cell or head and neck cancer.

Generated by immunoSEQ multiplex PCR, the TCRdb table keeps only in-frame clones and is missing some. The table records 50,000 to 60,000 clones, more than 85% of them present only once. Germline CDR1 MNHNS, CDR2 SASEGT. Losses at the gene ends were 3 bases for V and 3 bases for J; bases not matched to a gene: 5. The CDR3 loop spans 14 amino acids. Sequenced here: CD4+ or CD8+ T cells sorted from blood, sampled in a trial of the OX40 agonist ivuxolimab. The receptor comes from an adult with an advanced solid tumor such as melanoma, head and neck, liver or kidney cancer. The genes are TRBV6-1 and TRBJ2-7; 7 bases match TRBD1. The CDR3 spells CASSDVTGDYEQYF. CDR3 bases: TGTGCCAGCAGTGACGTAACAGGGGACTACGAGCAGTACTTC.